A single sample is the source of the 2 T cell receptor beta chains below, sequenced in a study of vaccination effects on CD4 cells after COVID-19. Produced via immunoSEQ multiplex PCR; TCRdb's table is partial and in-frame only. The sample contains 20,000 to 25,000 clones, over 65% of which appear only once. ViraFEST expansion of antigen-specific CD4+ T cells with viral peptide pools preceded sequencing. Having been cultured for about ten days, the cells underwent CD4+ T cell isolation. Having tested negative for nucleocapsid antibodies, the vaccine recipients showed no prior SARS-CoV-2 infection. Which antigens these TCRs recognize remains unknown. The starting material was CD4+ T cells from PBMCs cultured with HCoV-NL63 spike peptides, obtained before COVID-19 vaccination. The receptors were sampled from a human donor who received a COVID-19 vaccine.

The chain uses TRBV4-1 and TRBJ1-2, with D unclear. The ends were cut back, 4 bases at V and 4 bases at J, with 34 bases in the middle. There are 21 residues in the CDR3. The germline V gene has CDR1 MGHRA and CDR2 YSYEKL. This chain's CDR3 is CASSPSLVNSLTRRTFYGYTF. The CDR3 nucleotides are TGCGCCAGCAGCCCTTCGCTCGTGAACTCCCTTACTCGCCGTACTTTCTATGGCTACACCTTC.

The V call is TRBV2, the J call TRBJ2-6; D ambiguous. Germline CDR1 and CDR2: SNHLY and FYNNEI. V lost 6 bases to trimming and J lost 4 bases, with 13 bases between them. This CDR3 has 15 amino acids. This CDR3 is CASSPRVRGANVLTF. Written as DNA, the CDR3 is TGTGCCAGCAGCCCCCGCGTACGCGGGGCCAACGTCCTGACTTTC.